This T cell receptor (beta chain) was retrieved from a study of regulatory T cells in long-lasting Graves disease. Study information: Newly diagnosed Graves' patients had under 3 months of antithyroid drugs. Study-wide points: Lower TCR diversity was seen in persistent Graves' patients than in newly diagnosed ones.

In this sample, this clonotype turned up once. Its target is unknown. Time point: newly diagnosed GD, antithyroid drugs for less than 3 months. RNA from PBMCs was the source of the TCR library. Germline V gene sequence: CDR1 MDHEN, CDR2 SYDVKM. There are 14 residues in the CDR3. The V gene lost 4 bases and the J gene lost 3 bases, with 13 bases spanning the gap. HTBI primers from iRepertoire and Arm-PCR of CDR3 regions yielded the TCR beta libraries. MiXCR, applied by TCRdb to the multiplex PCR reads, yields one record per CDR3 protein. The sample contains 350,000 to 500,000 distinct CDR3 sequences, around 17% of which appear only once. The sample was also reused in another study, on T cells in Graves' hyperthyroidism and ophthalmopathy.

The rearrangement links TRBV28 to TRBJ2-7, with D possibly matching TRBD1 (6 bases). The sequence was obtained from a young woman with Graves disease. The starting material was peripheral blood mononuclear cells (PBMCs), obtained at new diagnosis, from a patient treated with antithyroid drugs. The DNA for the CDR3 is TGTGCCAGCAGTTCAGGGGAAAAGAGCTACGAGCAGTACTTC. This gives the protein CASSSGEKSYEQYF.